The 9 T cell receptor beta chains below come from one sample, sequenced in a study of cytomegalovirus exposure and HLA in healthy donors. Primers for the PCR totalled 60 Vbeta and 13 Jbeta. Only in-frame clones appear in the TCRdb table, and some are missing; sequencing was by immunoSEQ multiplex PCR. This repertoire comprises 150,000 or so clones; its ten largest clones make up under 2%. Material: PBMCs. The receptors were gathered from a woman aged 45-60 years in good health and CMV-seronegative.

The chain carries TRBV9 and TRBJ1-3; 9 positions match TRBD1. V was pared by 0 bases and J by 0 bases, with 4 bases of the junction left unmatched. This CDR3 has 17 residues. Germline CDR1 SGDLS, CDR2 YYNGEE. The CDR3 region has the DNA TGTGCCAGCAGCGTAGTAGGGACAGGGAGCTCTGGAAACACCATATATTTT. Translating gives CASSVVGTGSSGNTIYF.

The gene calls are TRBV18 and TRBJ2-1; TRBD2 agrees at 12 bases. The germline V gene encodes CDR1 KGHSH and CDR2 LQKENI. The V gene end was trimmed by 3 bases and the J gene end by 8 bases; junction bases not matched to a gene: 5. The CDR3 is 15 amino acids. The CDR3 region is CASSPGLAGGDEQFF. The CDR3 DNA is TGTGCCAGCTCACCTGGGCTAGCGGGAGGGGATGAGCAGTTCTTC.

V and J are TRBV5-1 and TRBJ2-3; D remains unclear. Germline V CDR1 and CDR2: SGHRS, YFSETQ. The germline V and J ends were trimmed by 1 base and 0 bases, with 6 bases remaining between them. The CDR3 sequence is 14 residues long. CDR3 protein: CASSLRRSTDTQYF. DNA of the CDR3: TGCGCCAGCAGCTTGCGGCGGAGCACAGATACGCAGTATTTT. Full variable domain (outside the CDR3, taken from reference TRBV5-1 and TRBJ2-3): KAGVTQTPRYLIKTRGQQVTLSCSPISGHRSVSWYQQTPGQGLQFLFEYFSETQRNKGNFPGRFSGRQFSNSRSEMNVSTLELGDSALYLCASSLRRSTDTQYFGPGTRLTVL.

The chain carries TRBV28 and TRBJ1-2; weak D call: TRBD1 (5 bases). V was clipped by 3 bases and J by 4 bases, with 12 bases between them. From germline, CDR1 is MDHEN and CDR2 SYDVKM. The CDR3 sequence is 14 residues long. The CDR3 spells CASSLEGLSYGYTF. The DNA of the CDR3 is TGTGCCAGCAGTTTGGAGGGGCTTAGCTATGGCTACACCTTC.

The genes are TRBV18 and TRBJ1-1; D gene ambiguous. The CDR3 totals 13 residues. V lost 0 bases, J lost 9 bases, and 11 bases lay in between. Germline CDR1 and CDR2: KGHSH and LQKENI. In DNA, the CDR3 is TGTGCCAGCTCACCACCGGCTGGCGGAAAAGCTTTCTTT. Translated: CASSPPAGGKAFF.

The chain links TRBV4-3 to TRBJ2-5, with TRBD2 matching 8 bases. The germline CDR1 and CDR2 sequences are LGHNA and YSLEER. V lost 3 bases and J lost 5; bases outside the gene matches: 11. CDR3 size: 16 residues. CDR3 DNA sequence: TGCGCCAGCAGCCAGAGGGGAAGCGGGAGTGATGAGACCCAGTACTTC. Translated: CASSQRGSGSDETQYF.

The genes are TRBV30 and TRBJ2-2; 9 bases agree with TRBD1. V was clipped by 2 bases and J by 6 bases; unmatched bases: 7. The germline gives CDR1 GTSNPN, CDR2 SVGIG (reference sequence). This CDR3 spans 15 amino acids. The CDR3 DNA sequence: TGTGCCTGGAGTCCGGGACAGGGTTATTCCGGGGAGCTGTTTTTT. This gives the protein CAWSPGQGYSGELFF.

The V gene is TRBV28, the J gene TRBJ2-7; perhaps TRBD1 as D (6 bases). The germline V gene has CDR1 MDHEN and CDR2 SYDVKM. CDR3 length: 11 residues. V was pared by 7 bases and J by 7 bases, with 11 bases between. CDR3 amino acids: CASTGVREQYF. The CDR3 DNA reads as TGTGCCAGCACAGGGGTAAGGGAGCAGTACTTC.

CDR3 amino acids: CASSWAFGGYTF. The DNA of the CDR3 is TGTGCCAGCAGCTGGGCTTTTGGTGGCTACACCTTC. The chain uses TRBV5-4 and TRBJ1-2, with unresolved D. The CDR3 consists of 12 residues. Germline CDR1 is SGHNT and CDR2 is YYREEE (reference sequence). Trimming cost V 3 bases and J 7 bases, with 10 bases left between them.